These 15 T cell receptor beta chains share one sample of origin, sequenced in a study of T cell responses to AZD1222 COVID-19 vaccine. Sequencing was performed with immunoSEQ multiplex PCR; in TCRdb, only in-frame clones are kept and a portion is missing. In the table there are fewer than 85,000 clones, about 83% of which are singletons. The specimen comprised peripheral blood, sampled 28 days after the second AZD1222 dose. Every receptor here comes from an adult who received the AZD1222 COVID-19 vaccine.

The rearrangement links TRBV5-8 to TRBJ1-1, with D unclear. Trimming shortened V by 5 bases and J by 3 bases, and 17 bases separated the two germline ends. The CDR3 is 15 amino acids. Germline V gene lookup returns CDR1 SGHTS and CDR2 YDEGEE. Here the CDR3 reads CASSFLGFRDTEAFF. In DNA, the CDR3 is TGTGCCAGCAGTTTTTTAGGATTTCGAGACACTGAAGCTTTCTTT.

The V call is TRBV29-1, the J call TRBJ1-5, with TRBD1 matching 7 bases. Losses at the gene ends were 5 bases for V and 4 bases for J; bases not matched to a gene: 11. Germline values: CDR1 SQVTM, CDR2 ANQGSEA. The length of the CDR3 is 15 residues. Here the CDR3 DNA reads TGCAGCGTTTCAATCGGGACAGTAAGTAATCAGCCCCAGCATTTT. It encodes CSVSIGTVSNQPQHF.

This chain joins TRBV27 and TRBJ1-5, with TRBD1 as a possible D gene (5 bases). Germline V gives CDR1 MNHEY, CDR2 SMNVEV (reference sequence). This CDR3 contains 15 residues. V dropped 3 bases and J dropped 2 bases, with 11 bases sitting between them. The CDR3 reads CASSLGGAGNQPQHF. The CDR3 coding sequence is TGTGCCAGCAGTTTGGGAGGGGCCGGCAATCAGCCCCAGCATTTT.

The chain recombines TRBV15 with TRBJ1-1; a weak D match, TRBD1 (6 bases). Germline CDR1 and CDR2: LNHNV and YYDKDF (reference sequence). With 4 bases removed from V and 6 bases from J, the gap between germline ends came to 15 bases. This CDR3 spans 14 amino acids. CDR3 coding DNA: TGTGCCACCAGCAATTTTGGGACACTATCTGAAGCTTTCTTT. Its protein is CATSNFGTLSEAFF.

This rearrangement joins TRBV9 to TRBJ2-3, with D hard to call. The ends were cut back, 0 bases at V and 4 bases at J, with 6 bases in the middle. The germline V gene has CDR1 SGDLS and CDR2 YYNGEE. The CDR3 has 13 residues. Here the CDR3 DNA reads TGTGCCAGCAGCGTAGTTGTCGCAGATACGCAGTATTTT. It is translated as CASSVVVADTQYF.

The chain carries TRBV7-9 and TRBJ1-5, with 7 nucleotides matching TRBD1. The ends lost 0 bases at V and 3 bases at J; junction bases unmatched: 8. The CDR3 is 17 residues long. Germline V gives CDR1 SEHNR, CDR2 FQNEAQ (reference sequence). The CDR3: CASSLAGQGVLNQPQHF. The CDR3 nucleotides read TGTGCCAGCAGCTTAGCAGGTCAGGGGGTCCTCAATCAGCCCCAGCATTTT.

The chain is built from TRBV30 and TRBJ2-7; the match to TRBD1 covers 12 bases. The CDR3 length is 15 residues. CDR1 and CDR2 from the germline V gene are GTSNPN and SVGIG (reference sequence). The V gene end was trimmed by 1 base and the J gene end by 3 bases; junction bases not matched to a gene: 4. CDR3 residues: CAWSAGTGGIYEQYF. The CDR3 bases are TGTGCCTGGAGTGCCGGGACAGGGGGCATCTACGAGCAGTACTTC.

For the CDR3, the DNA is TGTGCCAGCAGTTTACAGGGGGAGACTGAAGCTTTCTTT. It specifies CASSLQGETEAFF. The chain uses TRBV12-3 or TRBV12-4 and TRBJ1-1; 7 bases line up with TRBD1. The CDR3 sequence is 13 residues long. J lost 5 bases, V lost 2 bases, and 2 bases had no gene match.

The J gene is TRBJ1-3, the V gene TRBV5-1; TRBD1 is a possible D gene (6 bases). CDR1 and CDR2 (germline): SGHRS, YFSETQ. The ends were cut back, 0 bases at V and 0 bases at J, with 10 bases in the middle. The CDR3 is made up of 16 amino acids. The CDR3 protein is CASSLGQAGSGNTIYF. CDR3 nucleotide sequence: TGCGCCAGCAGCTTGGGACAGGCGGGCTCTGGAAACACCATATATTTT.

The chain recombines TRBV27 with TRBJ1-1, with D hard to call. The germline V and J ends were trimmed by 7 bases and 6 bases, with 18 bases remaining between them. The CDR3 length is 14 residues. Germline V lookup: CDR1 MNHEY, CDR2 SMNVEV (reference sequence). The CDR3 loop reads CASTQKRDFSEAFF. Written as DNA, the CDR3 is TGTGCCAGCACCCAAAAAAGAGACTTTTCTGAAGCTTTCTTT.

This clone showed up just a few times. The chain combines TRBV3-1 (or the pseudogene TRBV3-2) with TRBJ2-2; 7 nucleotides match TRBD2. The CDR3 is made up of 14 amino acids. Trimming removed 3 bases from V and 4 bases from J; junction bases left unmatched: 2. The germline CDR1 and CDR2 sequences are LGHDT and YNNKEL (reference sequence). This chain's CDR3 is CASSQGEGTGELFF. In DNA, the CDR3 is TGTGCCAGCAGCCAGGGGGAGGGCACCGGGGAGCTGTTTTTT.

The chain is built from TRBV6-1 and TRBJ1-5; 9 bases align to TRBD1. Germline CDR1 is MNHNS and CDR2 is SASEGT. With V trimmed by 4 bases and J by 5 bases, 9 bases remained unmatched. This CDR3 is built from 16 residues. The CDR3 loop reads CASSGPGTGLDQPQHF. The CDR3 nucleotides are TGTGCCAGCAGTGGCCCCGGGACAGGGTTGGATCAGCCCCAGCATTTT.

This clone has just one count. The chain couples TRBV28 to TRBJ2-7; possible D gene TRBD1, 5 bases. The CDR3 is made up of 14 amino acids. V was pared by 10 bases and J by 3 bases, with 19 bases between. Germline CDR1 is MDHEN and CDR2 is SYDVKM. CDR3 loop: CAIRGSEARYEQYF. CDR3 nucleotide sequence: TGTGCCATAAGGGGTTCTGAGGCCCGCTACGAGCAGTACTTC.

This clone was detected only a few times. V is TRBV7-8 and J is TRBJ2-1, with 14 bases fitting TRBD2. V was pared by 4 bases and J by 7 bases, with 12 bases of the junction left unmatched. The CDR3 loop spans 18 amino acids. Germline lookup yields CDR1 SGHVS and CDR2 FQNEAQ. The CDR3 region is CASSSRLAGGGGWNEQFF. The CDR3 DNA is TGTGCCAGCAGCTCCCGACTAGCGGGAGGGGGCGGATGGAATGAGCAGTTCTTC.

This clone appeared a single time. The V call is TRBV11-2, the J call TRBJ1-4; D may be TRBD1 (5 bases). The CDR3 loop spans 16 amino acids. Trimming left V 2 bases short and J 12 bases short, with 22 bases between. Germline CDR1 SGHAT, CDR2 FQNNGV. The CDR3 region has the DNA TGTGCCAGCAGCTTAAATAGTGGGGCTATGGGGATTGAACTGTTTTTT. Translated, it gives CASSLNSGAMGIELFF.